Below, one TCR beta chain is given with its context. Its antigen is currently not known. Per-base quality was not reported, and no clone a single base away is much larger than it. Whole blood was collected in K2EDTA tubes by collaborating institutions according to the institutions' own protocols. Collaborator samples were shipped for TCRbeta analysis as frozen whole blood, isolated PBMCs, or DNA extracted from either sample type. This specimen comes from a study of blood T cell repertoires in COVID-19 (dated by TCRdb to between 2020 and 2021). Regarding the complete study: Collaborator samples came from the United States, Italy and Spain and covered acute and convalescent phases of COVID-19. The material from the prospective study consisted of cDNA or gDNA derived from T cells, B-cell-depleted T cells, or PBMCs. Subjects who had been exposed to COVID-19, were actively infected with it, or had recovered from it provided the deeply sampled blood TCRbeta repertoires that made up the dataset. The repertoires were released in a freely available public database meant as a resource for research on the immune response to SARS-CoV-2. The samples were drawn from two sources: the first 160 participants of the ongoing ImmuneRACE study, and fewer than 1,500 subjects contributed by 6 global collaborators. A de-identified subject ID, COVID-19 status, age in years and sex were almost always included in the sample metadata. Where HLA class I and class II types were available, the types were taken from metadata supplied by the sample provider, not from assay-based typing. Results the study describes overall, beyond this receptor: Clinical and demographic metadata were provided uncurated, with the amount varying by source and participant.

The CDR3 goes from the cysteine to the phenylalanine over 12 residues. The entry retains the CDR3 DNA only, 36 bases that are in frame from base 1. V is clipped by 10 bases and J by 2 bases, and the sequence between their germline boundaries is 11 bases long. Based on the germline V gene, the CDR1 and CDR2 sequences are ENHRY and SYGVKD. TCRbeta CDR3 regions were amplified from genomic DNA using the immunoSEQ Assay, a bias-controlled multiplex PCR. The original pipeline was this. The number of nucleated cells in each sample was estimated by amplification of reference gene primers within the assay. To quantify the absolute abundance of each unique TCRbeta CDR3 rearrangement, sequence reads were collapsed and filtered. For each sample, productive Simpson clonality was calculated as the square root of Simpson's diversity index over productive rearrangements. Held by TCRdb, this immuneACCESS table contains in-frame sequences only and omits some clones. Under half of the omission traces to an unresolved V gene where checked; the cause of the rest is unknown. V and J calls and clone size follow that table, whereas D and trimming were derived from the DNA. Recorded for this sample are about 110,000 clones; about four fifths of them occurred a single time. Of the sample, about 4.3% is held by the ten largest clones.

The receptor was derived from a man aged 70 or older with acute or convalescent COVID-19. Sequenced input: peripheral blood. Recombination connected TRBV10-3 to TRBJ1-1; the D gene cannot be resolved reliably. The CDR3 region: CASSTHNTEAFF. The DNA sequence is given as TGTGCCAGCTCCACACATAACACTGAAGCTTTCTTT.